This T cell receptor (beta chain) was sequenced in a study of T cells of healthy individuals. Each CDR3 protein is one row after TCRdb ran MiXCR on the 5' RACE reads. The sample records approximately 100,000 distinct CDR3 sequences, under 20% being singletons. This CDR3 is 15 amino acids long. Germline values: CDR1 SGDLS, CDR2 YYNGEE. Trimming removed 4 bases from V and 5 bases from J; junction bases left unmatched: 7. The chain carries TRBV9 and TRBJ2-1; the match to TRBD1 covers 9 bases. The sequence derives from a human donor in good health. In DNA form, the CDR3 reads TGTGCCAGCAGCTTCGGACAGGGGCATAACAATGAGCAGTTCTTC. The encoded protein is CASSFGQGHNNEQFF.